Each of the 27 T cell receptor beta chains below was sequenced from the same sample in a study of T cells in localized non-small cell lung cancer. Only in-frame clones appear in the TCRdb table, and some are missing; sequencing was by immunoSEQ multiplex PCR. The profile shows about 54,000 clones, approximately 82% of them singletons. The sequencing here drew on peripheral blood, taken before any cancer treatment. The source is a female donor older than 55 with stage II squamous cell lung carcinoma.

CDR3 nucleotides: TGTGCCACCAGCGCGGGACAGGGTTATGGCTACACCTTC. This translates into CATSAGQGYGYTF. The V call is TRBV15, the J call TRBJ1-2; 9 bases are shared with TRBD1. Germline assignment: CDR1 LNHNV and CDR2 YYDKDF (reference sequence). The CDR3 is 13 amino acids. The V and J ends lost 5 bases and 5 bases, in that order; junction bases with no gene match: 3.

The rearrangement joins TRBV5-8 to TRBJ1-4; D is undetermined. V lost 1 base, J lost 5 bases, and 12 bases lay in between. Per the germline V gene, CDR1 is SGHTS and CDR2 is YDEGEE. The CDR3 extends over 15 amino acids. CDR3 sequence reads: CASSLNGVRNEKLFF. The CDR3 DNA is TGTGCCAGCAGCTTGAACGGGGTCCGGAATGAAAAACTGTTTTTT.

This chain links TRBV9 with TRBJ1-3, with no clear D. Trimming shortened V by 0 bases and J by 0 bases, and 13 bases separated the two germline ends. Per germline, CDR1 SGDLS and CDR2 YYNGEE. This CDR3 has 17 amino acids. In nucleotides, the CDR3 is TGTGCCAGCAGCGTAGGGGCAGACTACTACTCTGGAAACACCATATATTTT. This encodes CASSVGADYYSGNTIYF.

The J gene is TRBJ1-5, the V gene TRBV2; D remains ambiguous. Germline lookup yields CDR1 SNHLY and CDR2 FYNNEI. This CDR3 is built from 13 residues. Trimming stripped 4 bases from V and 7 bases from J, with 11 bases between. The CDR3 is CASSVEGSQPQHF. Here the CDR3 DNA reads TGTGCCAGCAGTGTGGAGGGTTCCCAGCCCCAGCATTTT.

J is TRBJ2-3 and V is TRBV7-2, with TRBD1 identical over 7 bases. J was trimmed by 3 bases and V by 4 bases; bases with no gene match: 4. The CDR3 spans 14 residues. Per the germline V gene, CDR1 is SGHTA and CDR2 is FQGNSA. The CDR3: CASSSRQGTDTQYF. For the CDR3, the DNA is TGTGCCAGCAGCTCTAGACAGGGAACAGATACGCAGTATTTT.

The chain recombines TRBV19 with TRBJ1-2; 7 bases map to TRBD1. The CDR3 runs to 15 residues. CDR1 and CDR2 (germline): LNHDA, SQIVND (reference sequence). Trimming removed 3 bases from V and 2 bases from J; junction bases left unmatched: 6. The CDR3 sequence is CASSITGTANYGYTF. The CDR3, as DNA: TGTGCCAGTAGTATTACTGGGACAGCCAACTATGGCTACACCTTC.

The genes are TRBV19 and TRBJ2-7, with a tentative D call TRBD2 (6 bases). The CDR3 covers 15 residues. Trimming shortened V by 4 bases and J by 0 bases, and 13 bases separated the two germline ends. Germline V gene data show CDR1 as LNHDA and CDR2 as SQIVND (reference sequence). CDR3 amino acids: CASSTRAGISYEQYF. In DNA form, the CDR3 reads TGTGCCAGTAGTACACGGGCGGGGATCTCCTACGAGCAGTACTTC.

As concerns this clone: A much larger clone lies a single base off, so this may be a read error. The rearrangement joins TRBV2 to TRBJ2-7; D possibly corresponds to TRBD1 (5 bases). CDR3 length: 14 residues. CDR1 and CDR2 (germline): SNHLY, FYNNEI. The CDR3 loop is CASTPTAGSYEQCF. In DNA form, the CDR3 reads TGTGCCAGCACCCCGACGGCAGGGTCCTACGAGCAGTGCTTC.

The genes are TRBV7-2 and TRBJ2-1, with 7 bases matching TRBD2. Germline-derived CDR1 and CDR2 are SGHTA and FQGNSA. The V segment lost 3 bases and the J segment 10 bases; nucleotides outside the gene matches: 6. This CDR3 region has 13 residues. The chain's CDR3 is CASSLTWEGEQFF. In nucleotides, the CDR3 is TGTGCCAGCAGCTTGACCTGGGAGGGGGAGCAGTTCTTC.

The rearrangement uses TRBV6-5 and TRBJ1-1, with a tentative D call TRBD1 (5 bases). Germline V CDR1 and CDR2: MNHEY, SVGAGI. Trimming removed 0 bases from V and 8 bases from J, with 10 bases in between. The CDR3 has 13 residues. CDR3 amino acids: CASSYSGPLEAFF. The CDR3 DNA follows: TGTGCCAGCAGTTACTCGGGACCGCTCGAAGCTTTCTTT.

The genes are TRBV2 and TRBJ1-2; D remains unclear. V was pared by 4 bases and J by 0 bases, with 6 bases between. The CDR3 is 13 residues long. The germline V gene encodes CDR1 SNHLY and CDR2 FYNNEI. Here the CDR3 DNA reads TGTGCCAGCAGTGCATCTACTAACTATGGCTACACCTTC. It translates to CASSASTNYGYTF.

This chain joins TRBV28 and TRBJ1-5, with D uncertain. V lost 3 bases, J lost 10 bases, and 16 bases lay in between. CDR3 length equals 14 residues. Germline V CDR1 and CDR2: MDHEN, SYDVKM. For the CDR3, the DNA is TGTGCCAGCAGTTTGAGACCCCATCTCGGCCCCCAGCATTTT. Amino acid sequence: CASSLRPHLGPQHF.

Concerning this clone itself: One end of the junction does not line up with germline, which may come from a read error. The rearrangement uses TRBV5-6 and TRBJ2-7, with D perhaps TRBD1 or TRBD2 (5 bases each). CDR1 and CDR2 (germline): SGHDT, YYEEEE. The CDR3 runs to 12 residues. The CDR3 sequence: CASSSGPRGPGF. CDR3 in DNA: TGTGCCAGCAGCTCGGGACCCCGAGGACCGGGCTTC.

In DNA form, the CDR3 reads TGTGCCAGTAGCTCCTCAGGGGGCCTTTCCCCTAAGACCCAGTACTTC. Amino acids: CASSSSGGLSPKTQYF. J is TRBJ2-5 and V is TRBV19, with 8 bases identical to TRBD1. The CDR3 is 16 amino acids. J gave up 6 bases and V 6 bases, and 15 bases lay outside the gene matches. CDR1 and CDR2 (germline): LNHDA, SQIVND (reference sequence).

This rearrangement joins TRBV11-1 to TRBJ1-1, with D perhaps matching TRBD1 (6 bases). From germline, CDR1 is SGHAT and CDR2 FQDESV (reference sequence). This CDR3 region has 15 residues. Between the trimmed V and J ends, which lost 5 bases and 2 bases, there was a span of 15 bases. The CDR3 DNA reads TGTGCCAGCAGCCTGACGGACAGACATAACACTGAAGCTTTCTTT. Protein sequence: CASSLTDRHNTEAFF.

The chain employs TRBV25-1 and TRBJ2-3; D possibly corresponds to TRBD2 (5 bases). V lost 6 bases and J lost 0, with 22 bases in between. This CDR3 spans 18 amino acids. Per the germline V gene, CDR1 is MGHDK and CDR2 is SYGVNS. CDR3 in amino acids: CASRGGPDGVRSTDTQYF. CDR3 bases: TGTGCCAGCAGAGGAGGACCCGACGGGGTCCGTAGCACAGATACGCAGTATTTT. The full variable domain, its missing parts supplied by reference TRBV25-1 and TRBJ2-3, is EADIYQTPRYLVIGTGKKITLECSQTMGHDKMYWYQQDPGMELHLIHYSYGVNSTEKGDLSSESTVSRIRTEHFPLTLESARPSHTSQYLCASRGGPDGVRSTDTQYFGPGTRLTVL.

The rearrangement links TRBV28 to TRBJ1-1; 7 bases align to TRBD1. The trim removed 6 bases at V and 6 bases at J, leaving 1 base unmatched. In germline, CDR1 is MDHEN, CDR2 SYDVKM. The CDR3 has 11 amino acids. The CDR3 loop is CASSDRAEAFF. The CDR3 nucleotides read TGTGCCAGCAGCGACAGGGCTGAAGCTTTCTTT.

The CDR3 spells CASSLAGYGGGGEAFF. For the CDR3, the DNA is TGTGCCAGCAGCTTAGCAGGTTATGGTGGAGGGGGTGAAGCTTTCTTT. The V call is TRBV7-9, the J call TRBJ1-1, with D tentatively TRBD1 (6 bases). With 0 bases removed from V and 7 bases from J, the gap between germline ends came to 18 bases. Germline V lookup: CDR1 SEHNR, CDR2 FQNEAQ (reference sequence). CDR3 length: 16 residues.

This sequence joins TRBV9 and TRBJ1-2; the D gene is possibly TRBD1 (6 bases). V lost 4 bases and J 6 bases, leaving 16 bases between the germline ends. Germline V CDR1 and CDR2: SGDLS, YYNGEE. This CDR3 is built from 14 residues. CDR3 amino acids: CASSPRAGAHGYTF. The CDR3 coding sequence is TGTGCCAGCAGCCCCCGTGCAGGGGCCCATGGCTACACCTTC. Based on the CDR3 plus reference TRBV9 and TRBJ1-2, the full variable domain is DSGVTQTPKHLITATGQRVTLRCSPRSGDLSVYWYQQSLDQGLQFLIQYYNGEERAKGNILERFSAQQFPDLHSELNLSSLELGDSALYFCASSPRAGAHGYTFGSGTRLTVV.

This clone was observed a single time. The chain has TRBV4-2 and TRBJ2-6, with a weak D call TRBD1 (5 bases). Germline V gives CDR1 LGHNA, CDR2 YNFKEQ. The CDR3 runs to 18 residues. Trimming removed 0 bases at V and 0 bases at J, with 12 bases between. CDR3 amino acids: CASSQDMTALSGANVLTF. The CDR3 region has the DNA TGTGCCAGCAGCCAAGATATGACAGCCCTCTCTGGGGCCAACGTCCTGACTTTC.

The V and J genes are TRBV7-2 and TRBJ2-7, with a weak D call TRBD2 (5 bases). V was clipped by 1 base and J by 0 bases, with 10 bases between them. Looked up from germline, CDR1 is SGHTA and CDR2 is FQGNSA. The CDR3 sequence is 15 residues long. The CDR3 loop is CASSLVGVTSYEQYF. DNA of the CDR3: TGTGCCAGCAGCTTAGTCGGGGTTACCTCCTACGAGCAGTACTTC.

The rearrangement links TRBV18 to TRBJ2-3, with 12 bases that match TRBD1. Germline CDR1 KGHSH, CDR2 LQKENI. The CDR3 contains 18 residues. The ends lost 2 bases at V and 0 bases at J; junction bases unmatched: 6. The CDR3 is CASSPAGTGGVSTDTQYF. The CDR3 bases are TGTGCCAGCTCACCAGCGGGGACAGGGGGCGTCAGCACAGATACGCAGTATTTT.

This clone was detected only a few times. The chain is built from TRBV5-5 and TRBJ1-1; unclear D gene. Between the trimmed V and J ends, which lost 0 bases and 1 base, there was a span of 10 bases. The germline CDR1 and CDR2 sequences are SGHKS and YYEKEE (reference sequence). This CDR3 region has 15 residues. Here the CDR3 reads CASSLAAGSNTEAFF. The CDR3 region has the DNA TGTGCCAGCAGCTTGGCGGCGGGATCGAACACTGAAGCTTTCTTT.

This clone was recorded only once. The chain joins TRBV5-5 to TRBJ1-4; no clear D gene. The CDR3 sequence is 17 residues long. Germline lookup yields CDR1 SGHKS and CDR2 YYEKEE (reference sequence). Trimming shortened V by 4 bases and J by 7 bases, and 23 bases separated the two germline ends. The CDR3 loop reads CASSPGGRLDVGEKLFF. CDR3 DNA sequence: TGTGCCAGCAGCCCTGGAGGGAGGCTTGATGTTGGTGAAAAACTGTTTTTT.

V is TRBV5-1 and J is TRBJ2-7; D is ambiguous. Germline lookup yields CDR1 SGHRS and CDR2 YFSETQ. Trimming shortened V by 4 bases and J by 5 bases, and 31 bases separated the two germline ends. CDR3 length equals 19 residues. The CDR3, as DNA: TGCGCCAGCAGCCCATTCCCACCCGGGTTTTCCTCATTACGGGACGAGCAGTACTTC. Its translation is CASSPFPPGFSSLRDEQYF.

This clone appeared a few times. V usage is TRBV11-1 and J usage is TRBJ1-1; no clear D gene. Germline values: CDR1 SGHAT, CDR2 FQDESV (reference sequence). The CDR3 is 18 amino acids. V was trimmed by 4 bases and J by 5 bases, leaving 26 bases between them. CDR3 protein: CASSSPLGSSSGKTEAFF. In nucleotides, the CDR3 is TGTGCCAGCAGCTCCCCCCTTGGCAGTAGTTCGGGGAAGACTGAAGCTTTCTTT.

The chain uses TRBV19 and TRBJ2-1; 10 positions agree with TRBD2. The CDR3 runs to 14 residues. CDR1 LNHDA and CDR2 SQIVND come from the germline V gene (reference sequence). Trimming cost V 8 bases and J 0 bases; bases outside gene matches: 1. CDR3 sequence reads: CASRTSGSYNEQFF. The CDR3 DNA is TGTGCCAGTCGGACTAGCGGCTCCTACAATGAGCAGTTCTTC.